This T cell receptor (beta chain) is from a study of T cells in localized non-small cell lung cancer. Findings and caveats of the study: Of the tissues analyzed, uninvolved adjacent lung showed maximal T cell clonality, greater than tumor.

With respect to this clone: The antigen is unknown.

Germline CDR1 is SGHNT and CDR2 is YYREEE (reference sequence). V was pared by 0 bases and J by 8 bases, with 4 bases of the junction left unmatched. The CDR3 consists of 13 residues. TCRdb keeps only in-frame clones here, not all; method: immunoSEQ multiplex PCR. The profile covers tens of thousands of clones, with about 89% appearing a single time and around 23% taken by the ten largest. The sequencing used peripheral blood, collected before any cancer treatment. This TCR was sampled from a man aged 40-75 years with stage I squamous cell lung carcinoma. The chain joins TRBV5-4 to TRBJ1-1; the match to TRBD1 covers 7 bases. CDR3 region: CASSLGGGGEAFF. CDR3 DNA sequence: TGTGCCAGCAGCTTGGGGGGAGGGGGCGAAGCTTTCTTT.